This TCR beta chain emerged from a study of graft-versus-host responses after intestinal transplantation. Study-level findings and limits: High graft-versus-host to host-versus-graft T cell clonal ratios marked allografts of patients with graft-donor macrochimerism. Investigators detected GvH clones in recipient marrow, with some emerging earlier in ileum or blood.

Comments on this clone: Its antigen is undetermined.

Generated by immunoSEQ multiplex PCR, the TCRdb table keeps only in-frame clones and is missing some. This table has about 93,000 clones, around 93% appearing once. The receptor was derived from a human donor who received an intestinal transplant. Material: unstimulated CD8+ T cells sorted from spleen or lymph node cells, obtained before intestinal transplant.

CDR3 coding DNA: TGTGCCAGCAGCCGGGACTCGTACGAGCAGTACTTC. Amino acids: CASSRDSYEQYF. The chain employs TRBV5-8 and TRBJ2-7; the D gene is possibly TRBD2 (6 bases). The CDR3 is 12 amino acids. Trimming stripped 4 bases from V and 4 bases from J, with 9 bases between. Germline loops: CDR1 SGHTS, CDR2 YDEGEE.